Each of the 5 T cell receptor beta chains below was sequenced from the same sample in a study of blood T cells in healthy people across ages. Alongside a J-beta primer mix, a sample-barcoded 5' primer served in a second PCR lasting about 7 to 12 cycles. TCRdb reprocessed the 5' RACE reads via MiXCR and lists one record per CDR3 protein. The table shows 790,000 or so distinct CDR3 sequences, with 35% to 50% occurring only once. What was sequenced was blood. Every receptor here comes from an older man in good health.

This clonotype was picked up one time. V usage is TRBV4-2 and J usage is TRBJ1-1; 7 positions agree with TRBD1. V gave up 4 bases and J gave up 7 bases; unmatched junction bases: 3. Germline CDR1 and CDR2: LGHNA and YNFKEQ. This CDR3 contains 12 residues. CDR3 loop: CASSRGQSEAFF. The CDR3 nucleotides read TGTGCCAGCAGCCGGGGACAGAGTGAAGCTTTCTTT.

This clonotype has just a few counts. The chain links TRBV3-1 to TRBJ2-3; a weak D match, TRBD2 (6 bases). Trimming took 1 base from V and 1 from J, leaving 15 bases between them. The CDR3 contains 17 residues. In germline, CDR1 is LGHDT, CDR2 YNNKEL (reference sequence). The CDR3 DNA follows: TGTGCCAGCAGCCAAGGTCCTGGCGGGATAGGCACAGATACGCAGTATTTT. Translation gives CASSQGPGGIGTDTQYF.

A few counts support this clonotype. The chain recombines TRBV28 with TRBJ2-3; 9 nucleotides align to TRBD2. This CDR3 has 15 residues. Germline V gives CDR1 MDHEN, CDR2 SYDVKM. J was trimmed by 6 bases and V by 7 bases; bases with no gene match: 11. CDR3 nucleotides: TGTGCCAGCACCCGAGCGGGACTAGCCTCCGATACGCAGTATTTT. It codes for CASTRAGLASDTQYF.

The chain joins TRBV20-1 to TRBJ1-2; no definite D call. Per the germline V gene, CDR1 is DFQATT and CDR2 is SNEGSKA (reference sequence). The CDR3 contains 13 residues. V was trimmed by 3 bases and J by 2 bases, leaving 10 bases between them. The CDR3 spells CSASRDGNYGYTF. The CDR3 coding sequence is TGCAGTGCTAGCAGAGACGGCAACTATGGCTACACCTTC.

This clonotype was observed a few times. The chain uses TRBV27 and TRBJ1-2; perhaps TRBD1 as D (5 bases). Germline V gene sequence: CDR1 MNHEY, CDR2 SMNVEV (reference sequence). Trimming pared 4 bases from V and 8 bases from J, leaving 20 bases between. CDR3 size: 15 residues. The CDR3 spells CASSSTGTSKGGYTF. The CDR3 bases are TGTGCCAGCAGTTCAACTGGGACTTCCAAGGGCGGCTACACCTTC.